A selection of T cell receptor beta chains follows, all from one sample in a study of regulatory T cells in long-lasting Graves disease. TCRdb used MiXCR to reprocess the multiplex PCR reads, holding one entry per CDR3 protein. Altogether around 230,000 distinct CDR3 sequences are present, 15% to 20% being singletons, with the ten largest covering roughly a fifth. Here the sequenced sample was peripheral blood mononuclear cells (PBMCs), taken at new diagnosis, from a patient treated with antithyroid drugs. These receptors all come from a female donor with Graves disease. CDR3s include the opening cysteine and the closing phenylalanine or tryptophan. A D gene is named only where the DNA matches it firmly. Size tells how often a clone was seen (once, few, many) or the class of an expanded clone, and some rows leave it out.

.	TRBV10-3	TRBJ1-1	many	CAISDLTENTEAFF	TGTGCCATCAGTGACCTCACGGAAAACACTGAAGCTTTCTTT
TRBD2	TRBV20-1	TRBJ2-1	many	CSAPRAGVRGEQFF	TGCAGTGCCCCCAGAGCGGGAGTTCGCGGTGAGCAGTTCTTC
.	TRBV7-9	TRBJ2-4	few	CASSPRLLAKNIQYF	TGTGCCAGCAGCCCCAGACTGTTAGCCAAAAACATTCAGTACTTC
TRBD2	TRBV7-7	TRBJ2-2	.	CASSPLAGVPNTGELFF	TGTGCTAGCAGCCCACTAGCGGGGGTGCCGAACACCGGGGAGCTGTTTTTT
.	TRBV30	TRBJ1-1	many	CAWSPRAWGTEAFF	TGTGCCTGGAGTCCGAGAGCTTGGGGCACTGAAGCTTTCTTT
TRBD2	TRBV12-3/TRBV12-4	TRBJ2-7	.	CASSAYSGRPGYEQYF	TGTGCCAGCAGTGCCTATAGCGGGAGGCCCGGGTACGAGCAGTACTTC
.	TRBV29-1	TRBJ2-3	many	CSVETAEDTQYF	TGCAGCGTTGAGACGGCTGAAGATACGCAGTATTTT
TRBD2	TRBV27	TRBJ2-7	many	CASSPRTSGRGEQYF	TGTGCCAGCAGTCCGCGGACTAGCGGGAGAGGCGAGCAGTACTTC
.	TRBV3-1	TRBJ2-1	many	CASSQDREPQFF	TGTGCCAGCAGCCAAGACCGGGAACCGCAGTTCTTC
.	TRBV2	TRBJ1-1	.	CASSSPAGGGISEAFF	TGTGCCAGCTCTAGTCCGGCGGGTGGAGGGATCTCTGAAGCTTTCTTT